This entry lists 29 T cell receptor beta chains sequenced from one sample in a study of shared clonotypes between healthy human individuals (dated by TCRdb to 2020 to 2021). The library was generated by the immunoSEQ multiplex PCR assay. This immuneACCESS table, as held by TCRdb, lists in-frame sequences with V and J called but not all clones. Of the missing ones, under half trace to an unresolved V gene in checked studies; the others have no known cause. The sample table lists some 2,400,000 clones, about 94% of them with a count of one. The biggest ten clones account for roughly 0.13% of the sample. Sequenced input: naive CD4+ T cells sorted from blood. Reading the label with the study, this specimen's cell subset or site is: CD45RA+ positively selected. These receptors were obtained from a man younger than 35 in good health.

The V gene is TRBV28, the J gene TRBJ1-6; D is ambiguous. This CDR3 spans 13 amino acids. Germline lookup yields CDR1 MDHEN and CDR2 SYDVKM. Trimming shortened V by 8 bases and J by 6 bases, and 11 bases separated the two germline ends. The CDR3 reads CASGGLGNSPLHF. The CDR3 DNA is TGTGCCAGCGGCGGTTTAGGTAATTCACCCCTCCACTTT.

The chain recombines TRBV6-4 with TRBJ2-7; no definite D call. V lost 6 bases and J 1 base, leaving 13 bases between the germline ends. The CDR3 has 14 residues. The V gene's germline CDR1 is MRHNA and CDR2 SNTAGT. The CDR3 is CASRMGAGSYEQYF. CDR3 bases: TGTGCCAGCAGAATGGGTGCCGGTTCCTACGAGCAGTACTTC.

This CDR3 reads CASSVGEIGYTF. The CDR3 bases are TGTGCCAGCAGCGTAGGGGAGATTGGCTACACCTTC. The chain recombines TRBV9 with TRBJ1-2; unclear D gene. Trimming stripped 0 bases from V and 7 bases from J, with 7 bases between. The CDR3 consists of 12 residues. Germline V gene lookup returns CDR1 SGDLS and CDR2 YYNGEE.

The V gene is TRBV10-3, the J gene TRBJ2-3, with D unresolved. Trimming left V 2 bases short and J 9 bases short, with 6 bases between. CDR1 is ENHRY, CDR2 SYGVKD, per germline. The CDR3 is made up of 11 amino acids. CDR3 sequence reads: CAISEGETQYF. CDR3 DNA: TGTGCCATCAGTGAGGGAGAGACGCAGTATTTT.

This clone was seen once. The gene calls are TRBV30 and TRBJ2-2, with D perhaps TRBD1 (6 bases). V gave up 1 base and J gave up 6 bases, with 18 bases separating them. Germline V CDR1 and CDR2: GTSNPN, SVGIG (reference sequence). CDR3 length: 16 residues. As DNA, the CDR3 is TGTGCCTGGAGTGGGGGGCATACCGGGGCCCCCGGGGAGCTGTTTTTT. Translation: CAWSGGHTGAPGELFF.

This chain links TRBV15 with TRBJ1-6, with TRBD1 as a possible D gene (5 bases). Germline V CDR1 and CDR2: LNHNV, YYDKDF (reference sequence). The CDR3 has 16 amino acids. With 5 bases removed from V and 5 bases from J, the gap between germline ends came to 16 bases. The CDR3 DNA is TGTGCCACCAGCGTCGACTTTGACAGTAATAATTCACCCCTCCACTTT. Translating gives CATSVDFDSNNSPLHF.

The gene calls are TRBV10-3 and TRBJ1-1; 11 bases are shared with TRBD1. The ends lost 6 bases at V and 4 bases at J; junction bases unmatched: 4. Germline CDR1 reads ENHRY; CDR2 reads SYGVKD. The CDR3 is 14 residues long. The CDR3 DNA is TGTGCCATCAGGGGACAGGGGGATCTCACTGAAGCTTTCTTT. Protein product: CAIRGQGDLTEAFF.

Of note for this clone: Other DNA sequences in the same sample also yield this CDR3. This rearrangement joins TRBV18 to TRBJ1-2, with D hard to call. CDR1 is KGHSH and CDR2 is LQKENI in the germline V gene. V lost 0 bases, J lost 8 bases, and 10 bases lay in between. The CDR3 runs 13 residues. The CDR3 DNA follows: TGTGCCAGCTCACCACCCGGAGGGATCGGCTACACCTTC. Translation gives CASSPPGGIGYTF.

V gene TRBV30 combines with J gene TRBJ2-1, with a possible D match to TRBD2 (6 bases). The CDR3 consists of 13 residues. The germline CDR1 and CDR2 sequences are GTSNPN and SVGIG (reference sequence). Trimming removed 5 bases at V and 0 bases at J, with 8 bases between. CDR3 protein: CAWASDSYNEQFF. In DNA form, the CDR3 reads TGTGCCTGGGCTAGCGACTCCTACAATGAGCAGTTCTTC. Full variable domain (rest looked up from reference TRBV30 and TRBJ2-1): SQTIHQWPATLVQPVGSPLSLECTVEGTSNPNLYWYRQAAGRGLQLLFYSVGIGQISSEVPQNLSASRPQDRQFILSSKKLLLSDSGFYLCAWASDSYNEQFFGPGTRLTVL.

The DNA for the CDR3 is TGCGCCAGCAGCTTGAACCTAGGTACTCACAATGAGCAGTTCTTC. It translates to CASSLNLGTHNEQFF. The chain combines TRBV5-1 with TRBJ2-1; no clear D. V was trimmed by 1 base and J by 5 bases, leaving 13 bases between them. CDR3 length: 15 amino acids. Germline CDR1 SGHRS, CDR2 YFSETQ.

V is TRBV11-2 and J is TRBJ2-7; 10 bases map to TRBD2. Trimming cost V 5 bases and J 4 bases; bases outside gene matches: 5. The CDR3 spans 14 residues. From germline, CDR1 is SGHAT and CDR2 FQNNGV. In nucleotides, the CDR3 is TGTGCCAGCAGCAAGCGGACTAGCGGATACGAGCAGTACTTC. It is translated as CASSKRTSGYEQYF.

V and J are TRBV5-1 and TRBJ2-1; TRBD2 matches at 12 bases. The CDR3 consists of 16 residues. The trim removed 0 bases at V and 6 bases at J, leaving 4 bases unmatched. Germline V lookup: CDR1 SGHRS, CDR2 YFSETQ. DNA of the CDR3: TGCGCCAGCAGCTTGGCGCTAGCGGGGGGGCTCAATGAGCAGTTCTTC. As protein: CASSLALAGGLNEQFF.

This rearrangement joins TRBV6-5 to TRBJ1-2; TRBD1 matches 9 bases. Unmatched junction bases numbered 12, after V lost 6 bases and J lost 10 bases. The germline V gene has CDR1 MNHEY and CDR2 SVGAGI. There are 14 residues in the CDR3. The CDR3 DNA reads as TGTGCCAGCAGGGATTTCCGGGACAGGGTATACTACACCTTC. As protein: CASRDFRDRVYYTF.

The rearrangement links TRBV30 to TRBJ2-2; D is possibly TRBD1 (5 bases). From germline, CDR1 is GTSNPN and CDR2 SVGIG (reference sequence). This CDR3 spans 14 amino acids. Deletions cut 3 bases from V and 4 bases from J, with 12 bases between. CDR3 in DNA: TGTGCCTGGAGCATAGGGGTAGGCACCGGGGAGCTGTTTTTT. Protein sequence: CAWSIGVGTGELFF.

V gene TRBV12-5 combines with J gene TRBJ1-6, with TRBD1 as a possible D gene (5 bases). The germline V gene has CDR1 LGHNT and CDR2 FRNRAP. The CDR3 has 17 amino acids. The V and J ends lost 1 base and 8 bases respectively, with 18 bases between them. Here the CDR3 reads CASGLGAKGAPDSPLHF. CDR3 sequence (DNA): TGTGCTAGTGGTTTGGGAGCCAAAGGGGCTCCGGATTCACCCCTCCACTTT.

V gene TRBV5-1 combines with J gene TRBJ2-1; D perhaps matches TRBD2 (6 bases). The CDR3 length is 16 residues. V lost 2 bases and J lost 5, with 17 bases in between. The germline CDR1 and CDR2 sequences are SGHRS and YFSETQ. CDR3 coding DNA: TGCGCCAGCAGCTTTTTGGAGGGGCTAGGAAACAATGAGCAGTTCTTC. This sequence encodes CASSFLEGLGNNEQFF.

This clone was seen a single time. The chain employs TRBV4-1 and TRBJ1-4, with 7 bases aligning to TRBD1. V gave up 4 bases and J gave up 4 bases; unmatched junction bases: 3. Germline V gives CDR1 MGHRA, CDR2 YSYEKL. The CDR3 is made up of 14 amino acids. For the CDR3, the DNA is TGCGCCAGCAGCCCGACAGGGATTAATGAAAAACTGTTTTTT. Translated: CASSPTGINEKLFF.

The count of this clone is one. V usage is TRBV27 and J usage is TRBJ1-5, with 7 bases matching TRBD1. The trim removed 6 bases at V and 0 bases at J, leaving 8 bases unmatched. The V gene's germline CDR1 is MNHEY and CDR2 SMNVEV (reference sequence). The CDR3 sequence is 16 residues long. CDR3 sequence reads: CASRSTGTLSNQPQHF. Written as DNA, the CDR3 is TGTGCCAGCAGGTCGACAGGGACCCTTAGCAATCAGCCCCAGCATTTT.

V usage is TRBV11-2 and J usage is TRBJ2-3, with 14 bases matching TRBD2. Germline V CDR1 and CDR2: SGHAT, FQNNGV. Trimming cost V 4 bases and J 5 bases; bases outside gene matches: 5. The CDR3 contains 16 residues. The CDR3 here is CASSSRTSGGLDTQYF. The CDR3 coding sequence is TGTGCCAGCAGCTCTCGGACTAGCGGGGGGTTAGATACGCAGTATTTT.

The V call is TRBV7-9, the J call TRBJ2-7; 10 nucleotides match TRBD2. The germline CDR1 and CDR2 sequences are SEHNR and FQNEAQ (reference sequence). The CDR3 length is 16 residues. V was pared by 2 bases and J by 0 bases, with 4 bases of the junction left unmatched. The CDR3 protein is CASSLRASGGSYEQYF. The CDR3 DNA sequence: TGTGCCAGCAGCTTACGGGCTAGCGGGGGCTCCTACGAGCAGTACTTC.

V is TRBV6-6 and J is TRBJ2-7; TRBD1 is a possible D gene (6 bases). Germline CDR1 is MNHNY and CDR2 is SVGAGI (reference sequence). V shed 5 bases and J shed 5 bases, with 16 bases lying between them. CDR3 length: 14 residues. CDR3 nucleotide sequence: TGTGCCAGCAGTCCCCGGTCAGGGGCCGACGAGCAGTACTTC. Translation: CASSPRSGADEQYF.

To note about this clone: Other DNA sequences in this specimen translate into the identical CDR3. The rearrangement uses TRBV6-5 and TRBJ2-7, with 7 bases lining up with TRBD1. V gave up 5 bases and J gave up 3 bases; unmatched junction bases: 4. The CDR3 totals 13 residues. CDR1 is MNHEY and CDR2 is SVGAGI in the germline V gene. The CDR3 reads CASSRGQFYEQYF. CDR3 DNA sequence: TGTGCCAGCAGTAGGGGACAGTTCTACGAGCAGTACTTC.

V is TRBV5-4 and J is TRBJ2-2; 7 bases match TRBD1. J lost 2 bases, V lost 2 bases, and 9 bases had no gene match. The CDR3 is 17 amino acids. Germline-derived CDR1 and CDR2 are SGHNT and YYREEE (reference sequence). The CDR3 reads CASSLPLGTANTGELFF. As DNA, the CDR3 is TGTGCCAGCAGCTTACCCCTGGGGACAGCCAACACCGGGGAGCTGTTTTTT.

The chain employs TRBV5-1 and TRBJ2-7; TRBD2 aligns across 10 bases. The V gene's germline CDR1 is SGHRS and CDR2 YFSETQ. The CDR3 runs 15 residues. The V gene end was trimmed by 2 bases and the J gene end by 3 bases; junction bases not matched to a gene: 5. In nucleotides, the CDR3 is TGCGCCAGCAGCTTCACTAGCGGGAACATCTACGAGCAGTACTTC. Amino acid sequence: CASSFTSGNIYEQYF.

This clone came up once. The CDR3 nucleotides are TGTGCCAGCAGTCAGTTCATGAACACTGAAGCTTTCTTT. Amino acids: CASSQFMNTEAFF. This chain links TRBV7-8 with TRBJ1-1; no reliable D call. V gave up 6 bases and J gave up 0 bases, with 8 bases separating them. CDR3 length: 13 residues. Germline CDR1 and CDR2: SGHVS and FQNEAQ.

CDR3: CASSQDGASGRVWNNEQFF. The CDR3 DNA follows: TGCGCCAGCAGCCAAGACGGGGCTAGCGGGAGAGTGTGGAACAATGAGCAGTTCTTC. The chain carries TRBV4-1 and TRBJ2-1; 10 bases line up with TRBD2. Trimming at V came to 0 bases and at J to 5 bases, leaving 13 bases not matched to a gene. Germline-derived CDR1 and CDR2 are MGHRA and YSYEKL. The CDR3 is made up of 19 amino acids.

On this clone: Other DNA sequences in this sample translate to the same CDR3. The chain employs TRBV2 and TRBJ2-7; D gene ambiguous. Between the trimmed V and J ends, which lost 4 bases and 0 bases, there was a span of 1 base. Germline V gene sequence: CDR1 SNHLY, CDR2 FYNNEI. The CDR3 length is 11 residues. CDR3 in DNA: TGTGCCAGCAGTGGCTCCTACGAGCAGTACTTC. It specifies CASSGSYEQYF.

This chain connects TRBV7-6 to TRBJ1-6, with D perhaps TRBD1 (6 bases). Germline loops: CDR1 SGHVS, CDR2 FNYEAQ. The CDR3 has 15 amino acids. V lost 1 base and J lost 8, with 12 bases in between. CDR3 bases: TGTGCCAGCAGCTTAGTTGGGTCAGGGGATTCACCCCTCCACTTT. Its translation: CASSLVGSGDSPLHF.

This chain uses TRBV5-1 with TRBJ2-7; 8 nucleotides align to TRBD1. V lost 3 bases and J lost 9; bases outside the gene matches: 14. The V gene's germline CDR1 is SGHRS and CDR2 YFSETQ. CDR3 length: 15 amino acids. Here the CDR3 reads CASSSSGTGPRGQYF. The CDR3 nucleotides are TGCGCCAGCAGCTCTTCCGGGACAGGTCCCCGGGGGCAGTACTTC.